This T cell receptor beta chain was documented in a study of read filtering for tumor transcriptome and immune sequencing. Study summary: Patients were 17 male and some 13 female, mean age 65.9 years, range roughly 45 to 85. Whole-transcriptome libraries were prepared after DNase treatment.

This clonotype turned up a few times. Molecular barcoded adaptors covering alpha/delta and beta/gamma chains were used on roughly 370 ng RNA. MiXCR, applied by TCRdb to the reads, yields one record per CDR3 protein. Among fewer than 75,000 distinct CDR3 sequences listed, around 20% were seen once. CDR1 and CDR2 from the germline V gene are SQVTM and ANQGSEA. Trimming left V 5 bases short and J 3 bases short, with 14 bases between. The CDR3 loop spans 14 amino acids. The gene calls are TRBV29-1 and TRBJ2-4; the D is unclear. This clonotype originated in a donor aged 40 or over with multiple myeloma. Input material: a population of CD138-negative cells sorted from bone marrow. The CDR3 loop reads CSVYSPNDKNIQYF. The CDR3 region has the DNA TGCAGCGTTTATTCCCCGAATGACAAAAACATTCAGTACTTC. Variable domain in full (rest from reference TRBV29-1 and TRBJ2-4): SAVISQKPSRDICQRGTSLTIQCQVDSQVTMMFWYRQQPGQSLTLIATANQGSEATYESGFVIDKFPISRPNLTFSTLTVSNMSPEDSSIYLCSVYSPNDKNIQYFGAGTRLSVL.